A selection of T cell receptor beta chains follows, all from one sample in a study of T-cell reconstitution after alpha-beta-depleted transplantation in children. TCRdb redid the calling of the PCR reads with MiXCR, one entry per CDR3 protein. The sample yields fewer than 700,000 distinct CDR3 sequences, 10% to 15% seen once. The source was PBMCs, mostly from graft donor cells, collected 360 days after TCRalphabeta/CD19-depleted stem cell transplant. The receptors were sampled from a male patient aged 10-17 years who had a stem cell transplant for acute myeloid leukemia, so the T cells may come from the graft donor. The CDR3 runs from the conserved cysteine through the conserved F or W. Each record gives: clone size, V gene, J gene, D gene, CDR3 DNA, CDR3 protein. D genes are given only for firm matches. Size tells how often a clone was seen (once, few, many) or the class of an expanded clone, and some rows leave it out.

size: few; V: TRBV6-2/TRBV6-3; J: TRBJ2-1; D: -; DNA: TGTGCCAGCAGTTTCGGGGGACTCTACAATGAGCAGTTCTTC; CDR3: CASSFGGLYNEQFF
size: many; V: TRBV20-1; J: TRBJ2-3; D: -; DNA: TGCAGTGCTAGAGTTGGTGATACGCAGTATTTT; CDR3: CSARVGDTQYF
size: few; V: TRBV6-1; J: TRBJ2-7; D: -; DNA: TGTGCCAGCAACACGCGGGACAGTACCTACGAGCAGTACTTC; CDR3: CASNTRDSTYEQYF
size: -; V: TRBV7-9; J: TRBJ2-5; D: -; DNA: TGTGCCAGCAGCTTAGTTGCGGGGGCAAAGGAGAGCCAGTACTTC; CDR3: CASSLVAGAKESQYF
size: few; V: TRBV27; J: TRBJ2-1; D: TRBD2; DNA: TGTGCCAGCTGGACTAGCGGGCACAATGAGCAGTTCTTC; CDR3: CASWTSGHNEQFF
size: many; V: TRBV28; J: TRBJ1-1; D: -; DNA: TGTGCCAGCAGAACCGGGACTGAAGCTTTCTTT; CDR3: CASRTGTEAFF
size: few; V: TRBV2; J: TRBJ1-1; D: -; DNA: TGTGCCAGCAGTGAAGCGCGAGGGAACACTGAAGCTTTCTTT; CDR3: CASSEARGNTEAFF
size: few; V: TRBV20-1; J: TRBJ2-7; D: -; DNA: TGCAGTGCTAGAGATACAGTCTACGAGCAGTACTTC; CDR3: CSARDTVYEQYF
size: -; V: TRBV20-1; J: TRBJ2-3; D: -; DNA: TGCAGTGCTAGAGATCTGGGCAGAAGCACAGATACGCAGTATTTT; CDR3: CSARDLGRSTDTQYF
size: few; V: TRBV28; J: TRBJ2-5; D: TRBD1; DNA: TGTGCCAGCAGTTTGCCTCAGGGGGCCCGGCAGTACTTC; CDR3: CASSLPQGARQYF
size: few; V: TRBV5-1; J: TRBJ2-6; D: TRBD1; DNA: TGCGCCAGCAGCAATTCCGCACTTAGACAGGGATGGAGCTCTGGGGCCAACGTCCTGACTTTC; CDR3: CASSNSALRQGWSSGANVLTF
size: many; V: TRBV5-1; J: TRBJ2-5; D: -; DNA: TGCGCCAGCAGCAACCCGGGACTTCAAGAGACCCAGTACTTC; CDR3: CASSNPGLQETQYF
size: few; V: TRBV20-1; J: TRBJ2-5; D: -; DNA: TGCAGTGCTAGAGGACAGCCGGAGACCCAGTACTTC; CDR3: CSARGQPETQYF
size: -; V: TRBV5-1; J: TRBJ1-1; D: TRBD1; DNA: TGCGCCAGCACCCGAGACGGACAGGGCCCTGAAGCTTTCTTT; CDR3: CASTRDGQGPEAFF
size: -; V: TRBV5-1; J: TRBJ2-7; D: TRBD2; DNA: TGCGCCAGCAGCCCCTTCGGACTAGCGGGAGTAGGTTCGGGCGAGCAGTACTTC; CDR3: CASSPFGLAGVGSGEQYF
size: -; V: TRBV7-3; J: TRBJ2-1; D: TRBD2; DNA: TGTGCCAGCAGCTCGGGACTAGCGCTTGAGCAGTTCTTC; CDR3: CASSSGLALEQFF
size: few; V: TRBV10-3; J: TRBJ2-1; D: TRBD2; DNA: TGTGCCATCATGGCTAGCGGGGCCTCCTACAATGAGCAGTTCTTC; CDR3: CAIMASGASYNEQFF
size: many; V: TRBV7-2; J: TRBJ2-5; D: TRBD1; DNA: TGTGCCAGCAGCTTAGTAACCGGGACAGTCCAAGAGACCCAGTACTTC; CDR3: CASSLVTGTVQETQYF
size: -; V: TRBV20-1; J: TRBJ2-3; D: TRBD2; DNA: TGCAGTGCCCTGACTAGCGGGAAATCTGATACGCAGTATTTT; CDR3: CSALTSGKSDTQYF
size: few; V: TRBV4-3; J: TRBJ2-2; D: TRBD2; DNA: TGCGCCAGCAGCCACGACAGGACTAGCGGGACCTCGTTCACCGGGGAGCTGTTTTTT; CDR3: CASSHDRTSGTSFTGELFF
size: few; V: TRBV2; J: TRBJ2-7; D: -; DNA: TGTGCCAGCATTGGTGTGAAGGGGAGCTACGAGCAGTACTTC; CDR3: CASIGVKGSYEQYF
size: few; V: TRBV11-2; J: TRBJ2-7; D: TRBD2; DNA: TGTGCCAGCAGCTCTTATAGCGGGAGGGCCTACGAGCAGTACTTC; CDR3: CASSSYSGRAYEQYF
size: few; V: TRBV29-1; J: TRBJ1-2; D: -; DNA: TGCAGCGTTGCGTCTGGGGCCCACCCCTATGGCTACACCTTC; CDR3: CSVASGAHPYGYTF
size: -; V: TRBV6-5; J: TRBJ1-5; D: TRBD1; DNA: TGTGCCAGCAGTTACTCGGGGACAGGGGGCGATCAGCCCCAGCATTTT; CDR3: CASSYSGTGGDQPQHF